This paragraph reports one TCR beta chain. The data originate from a study of shared clonotypes between healthy human individuals. Data came from immunoSEQ multiplex PCR; TCRdb stores just in-frame clones and leaves some out. The repertoire holds 2 million to 3 million clones, with 93% as singletons. Sequenced sample: naive CD4+ T cells from PBMCs. Subset meaning: CD45RA+ positively selected. This clonotype originated in a man aged 18 to 29 in good health. Some clones in this sample may be carry-over from other donors' samples.

As DNA, the CDR3 is TGCAGCGTTGAAAGGGGGACAGGGCTCTATGGCTACACCTTC. Translating it yields CSVERGTGLYGYTF. This chain links TRBV29-1 with TRBJ1-2; TRBD1 matches at 9 bases. The CDR3 length is 14 residues. Trimming took 2 bases from V and 4 from J; bases not matched to a gene: 5. Germline V gene data show CDR1 as SQVTM and CDR2 as ANQGSEA. The full variable domain, in which reference TRBV29-1 and TRBJ1-2 provide the parts outside the CDR3, is SAVISQKPSRDICQRGTSLTIQCQVDSQVTMMFWYRQQPGQSLTLIATANQGSEATYESGFVIDKFPISRPNLTFSTLTVSNMSPEDSSIYLCSVERGTGLYGYTFGSGTRLTVV.